This record looks at one T cell receptor (beta chain) sequence and its context. These data are taken from a study of blood T cell repertoires in COVID-19. Study details: Italy, Spain and the United States were the sources of the convalescent and acute COVID-19 samples. PBMCs, B-cell-depleted T cells, or T cells were the source of the cDNA or gDNA that made up the material.

Original handling: Amplification of reference gene primers was used by the study to estimate nucleated cell counts. Produced via immunoSEQ multiplex PCR; TCRdb's table is partial and in-frame only. D and trimming come from the DNA, and the V and J calls and clone size come from that table. The sample has about 130,000 clones; more than 75% are singletons. Germline CDR1 is SGHRS and CDR2 is YFSETQ. CDR3 length equals 16 residues. V dropped 0 bases and J dropped 3; count of bases not matched to a gene: 9. The sample comprised peripheral blood. The TCR sequence derives from a man between 60 and 75 years old who had recovered from COVID-19. This rearrangement joins TRBV5-1 to TRBJ2-7; TRBD1 agrees at 7 bases. Here the CDR3 DNA reads TGCGCCAGCAGCTTGGATCGCACAGGGGTCAGCTACGAGCAGTACTTC. It specifies CASSLDRTGVSYEQYF.